This T cell receptor (beta chain) was recovered during a study of T cells expressing NK-cell markers. The CDR3 consists of 13 residues. The germline CDR1 and CDR2 sequences are MNHEY and SMNVEV (reference sequence). Notes on this clonotype: Its specificity is unknown.

Reprocessing the 5' RACE reads, TCRdb reports a single entry for every CDR3 protein and omits DNA. The sample is made up of approximately 550,000 distinct CDR3 sequences, and the top ten hold roughly 3.6% of it. Findings and limits, study-wide: These clonotypes, the leaders elsewhere, also led the CD3+CD56-NKG2C+ fraction in a handful of donors.

The sequence was obtained from a man between 18 and 29 years old in good health. V usage is TRBV27 and J usage is TRBJ2-7; TCRdb's D gene call, TRBD2, goes unchecked for lack of DNA. The sample taken for sequencing was blood T cells: a sorted CD56 or NKG2C T cell subset, CD4+ or CD8+ T cells, or bulk PBMC T cells (not recorded which). This CDR3 reads CASSLTSDYEQYF.